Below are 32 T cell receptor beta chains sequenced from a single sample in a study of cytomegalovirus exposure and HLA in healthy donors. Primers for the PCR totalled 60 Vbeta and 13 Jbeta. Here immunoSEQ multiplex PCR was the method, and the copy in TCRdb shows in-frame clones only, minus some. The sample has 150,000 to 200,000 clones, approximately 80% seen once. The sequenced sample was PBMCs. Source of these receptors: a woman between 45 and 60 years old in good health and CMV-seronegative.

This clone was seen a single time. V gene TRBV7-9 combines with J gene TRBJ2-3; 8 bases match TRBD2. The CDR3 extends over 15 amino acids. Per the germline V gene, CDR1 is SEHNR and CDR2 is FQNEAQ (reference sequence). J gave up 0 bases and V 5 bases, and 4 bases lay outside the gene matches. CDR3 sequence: CASSLASGSTDTQYF. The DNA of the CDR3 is TGTGCCAGCAGCCTGGCTAGCGGGAGCACAGATACGCAGTATTTT.

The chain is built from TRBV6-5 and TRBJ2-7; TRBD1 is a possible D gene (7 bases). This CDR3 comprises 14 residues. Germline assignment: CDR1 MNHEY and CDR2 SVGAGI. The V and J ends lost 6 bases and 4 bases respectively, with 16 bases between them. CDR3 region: CASRPSAQGYEQYF. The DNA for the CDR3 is TGTGCCAGCAGACCTAGCGCACAGGGGTACGAGCAGTACTTC.

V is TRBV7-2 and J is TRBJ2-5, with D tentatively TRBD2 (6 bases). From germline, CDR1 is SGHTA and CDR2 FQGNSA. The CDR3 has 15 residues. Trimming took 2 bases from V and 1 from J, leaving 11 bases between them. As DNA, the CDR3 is TGTGCCAGCAGCTTATGGCGGGGAGGCCAAGAGACCCAGTACTTC. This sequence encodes CASSLWRGGQETQYF.

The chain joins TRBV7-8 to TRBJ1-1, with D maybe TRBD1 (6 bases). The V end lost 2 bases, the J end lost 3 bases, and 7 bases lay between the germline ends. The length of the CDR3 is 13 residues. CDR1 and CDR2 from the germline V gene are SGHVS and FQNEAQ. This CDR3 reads CASSLSGDTEAFF. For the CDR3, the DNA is TGTGCCAGCAGCTTATCAGGGGACACTGAAGCTTTCTTT.

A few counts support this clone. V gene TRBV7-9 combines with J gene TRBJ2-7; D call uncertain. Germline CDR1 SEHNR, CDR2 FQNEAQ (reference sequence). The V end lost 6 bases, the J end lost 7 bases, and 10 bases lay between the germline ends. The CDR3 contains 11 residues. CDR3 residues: CASSLTQEQYF. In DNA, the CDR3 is TGTGCCAGCAGTTTAACACAGGAGCAGTACTTC. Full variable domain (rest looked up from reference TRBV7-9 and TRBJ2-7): DTGVSQNPRHKITKRGQNVTFRCDPISEHNRLYWYRQTLGQGPEFLTYFQNEAQLEKSRLLSDRFSAERPKGSFSTLEIQRTEQGDSAMYLCASSLTQEQYFGPGTRLTVT.

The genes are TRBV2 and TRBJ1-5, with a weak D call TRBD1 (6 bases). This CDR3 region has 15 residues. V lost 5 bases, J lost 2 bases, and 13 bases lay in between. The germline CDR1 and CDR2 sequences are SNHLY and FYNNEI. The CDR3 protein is CASSLQGFGNQPQHF. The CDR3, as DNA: TGTGCCAGCAGTCTACAGGGCTTCGGCAATCAGCCCCAGCATTTT. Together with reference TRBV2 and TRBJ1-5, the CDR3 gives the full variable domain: EPEVTQTPSHQVTQMGQEVILRCVPISNHLYFYWYRQILGQKVEFLVSFYNNEISEKSEIFDDQFSVERPDGSNFTLKIRSTKLEDSAMYFCASSLQGFGNQPQHFGDGTRLSIL.

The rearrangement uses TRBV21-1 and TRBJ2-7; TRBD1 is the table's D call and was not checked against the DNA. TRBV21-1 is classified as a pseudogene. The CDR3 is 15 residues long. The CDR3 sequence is CASPNVTPLIYEQYF. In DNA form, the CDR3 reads TGTGCCAGCCCCAATGTCACACCTTTAATTTACGAGCAGTACTTC.

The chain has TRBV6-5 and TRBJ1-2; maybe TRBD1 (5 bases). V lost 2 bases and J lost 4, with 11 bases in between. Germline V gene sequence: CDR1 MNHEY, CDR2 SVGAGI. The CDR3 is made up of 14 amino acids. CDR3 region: CASSYGTGAYGYTF. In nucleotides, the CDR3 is TGTGCCAGCAGTTACGGCACAGGCGCCTATGGCTACACCTTC.

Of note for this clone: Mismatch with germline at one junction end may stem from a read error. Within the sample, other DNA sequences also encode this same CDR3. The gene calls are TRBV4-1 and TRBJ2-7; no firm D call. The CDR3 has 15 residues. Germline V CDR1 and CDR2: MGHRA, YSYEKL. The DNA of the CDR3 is TGCGCCAGCAGCCAAGATCGCGACAACTCCTACGAGCAATACTTC. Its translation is CASSQDRDNSYEQYF.

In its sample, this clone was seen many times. CDR3 sequence (DNA): TGTGCCAGCTCCGCCGCGACAGGGGTTCTCTACGAGCAGTACTTC. This sequence encodes CASSAATGVLYEQYF. This chain connects TRBV18 to TRBJ2-7; 8 positions agree with TRBD1. CDR1 and CDR2 from the germline V gene are KGHSH and LQKENI. The CDR3 loop spans 15 amino acids. After removal of 6 bases from V and 3 bases from J, the junction contained 10 bases not matched to a gene. The whole variable domain, remainder taken from reference TRBV18 and TRBJ2-7, is NAGVMQNPRHLVRRRGQEARLRCSPMKGHSHVYWYRQLPEEGLKFMVYLQKENIIDESGMPKERFSAEFPKEGPSILRIQQVVRGDSAAYFCASSAATGVLYEQYFGPGTRLTVT.

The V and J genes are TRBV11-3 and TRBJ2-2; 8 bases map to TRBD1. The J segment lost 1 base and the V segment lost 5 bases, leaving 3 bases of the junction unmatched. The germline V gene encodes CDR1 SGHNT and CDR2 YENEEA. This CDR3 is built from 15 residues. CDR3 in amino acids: CASSVGQGNTGELFF. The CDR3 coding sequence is TGTGCCAGCAGCGTCGGACAGGGGAACACCGGGGAGCTGTTTTTT.

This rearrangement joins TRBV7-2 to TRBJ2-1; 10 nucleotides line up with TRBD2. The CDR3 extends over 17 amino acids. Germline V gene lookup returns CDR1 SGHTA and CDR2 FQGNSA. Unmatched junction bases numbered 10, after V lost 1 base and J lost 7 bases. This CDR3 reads CASSLGGPAGGLNEQFF. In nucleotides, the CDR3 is TGTGCCAGCAGCTTAGGGGGACCAGCGGGGGGGCTGAATGAGCAGTTCTTC.

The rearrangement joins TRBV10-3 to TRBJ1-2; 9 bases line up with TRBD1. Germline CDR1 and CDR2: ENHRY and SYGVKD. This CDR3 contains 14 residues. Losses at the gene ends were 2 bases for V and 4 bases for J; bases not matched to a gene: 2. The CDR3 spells CAISEPDRGYGYTF. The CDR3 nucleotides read TGTGCCATCAGTGAGCCGGACAGGGGCTATGGCTACACCTTC.

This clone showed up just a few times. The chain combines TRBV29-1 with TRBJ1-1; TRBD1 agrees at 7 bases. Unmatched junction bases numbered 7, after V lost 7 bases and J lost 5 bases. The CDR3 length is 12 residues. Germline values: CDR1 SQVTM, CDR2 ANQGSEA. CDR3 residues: CSANTGETEAFF. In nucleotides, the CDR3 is TGCAGCGCCAACACAGGGGAGACTGAAGCTTTCTTT.

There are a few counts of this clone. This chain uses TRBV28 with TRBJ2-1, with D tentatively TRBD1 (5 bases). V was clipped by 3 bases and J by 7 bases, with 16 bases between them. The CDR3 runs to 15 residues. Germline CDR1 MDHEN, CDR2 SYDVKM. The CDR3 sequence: CASSLARAAENEQFF. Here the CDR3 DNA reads TGTGCCAGCAGTTTGGCCAGGGCTGCGGAAAATGAGCAGTTCTTC.

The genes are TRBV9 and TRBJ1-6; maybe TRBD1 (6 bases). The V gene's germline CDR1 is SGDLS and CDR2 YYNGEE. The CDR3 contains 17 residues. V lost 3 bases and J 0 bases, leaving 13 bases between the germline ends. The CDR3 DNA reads TGTGCCAGCAGCGAGGGGGTGGTAAGCTCCTATAATTCACCCCTCCACTTT. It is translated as CASSEGVVSSYNSPLHF.

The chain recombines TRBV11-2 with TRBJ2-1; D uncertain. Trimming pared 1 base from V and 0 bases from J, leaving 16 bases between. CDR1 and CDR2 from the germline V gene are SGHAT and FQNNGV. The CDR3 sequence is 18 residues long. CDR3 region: CASSLGLGGRSSYNEQFF. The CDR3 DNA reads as TGTGCCAGCAGCTTAGGATTAGGCGGCCGAAGCTCCTACAATGAGCAGTTCTTC.

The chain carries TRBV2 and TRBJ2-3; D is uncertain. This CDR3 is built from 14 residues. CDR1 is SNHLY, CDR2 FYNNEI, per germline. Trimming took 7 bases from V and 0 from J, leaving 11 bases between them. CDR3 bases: TGTGCCAGCACCCAAGACTGGAGCACAGATACGCAGTATTTT. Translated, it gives CASTQDWSTDTQYF.

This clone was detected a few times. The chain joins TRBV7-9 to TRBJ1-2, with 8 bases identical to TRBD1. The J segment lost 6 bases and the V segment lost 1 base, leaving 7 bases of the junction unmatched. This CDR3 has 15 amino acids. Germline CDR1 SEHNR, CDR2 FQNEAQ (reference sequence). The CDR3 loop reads CASSLGEATGDGYTF. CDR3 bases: TGTGCCAGCAGCTTAGGAGAGGCGACAGGGGATGGCTACACCTTC.

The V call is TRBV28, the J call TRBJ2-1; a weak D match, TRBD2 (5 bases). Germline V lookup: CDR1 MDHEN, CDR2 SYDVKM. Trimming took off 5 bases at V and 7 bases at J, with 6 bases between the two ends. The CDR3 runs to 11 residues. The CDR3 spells CASSGENEQFF. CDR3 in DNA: TGTGCCAGCAGTGGGGAGAATGAGCAGTTCTTC.

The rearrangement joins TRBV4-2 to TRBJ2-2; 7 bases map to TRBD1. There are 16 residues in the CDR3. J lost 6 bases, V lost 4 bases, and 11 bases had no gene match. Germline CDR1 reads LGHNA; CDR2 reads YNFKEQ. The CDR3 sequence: CASSPRGSPSPGELFF. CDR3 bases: TGTGCCAGCAGCCCCAGGGGGTCTCCCAGTCCCGGGGAGCTGTTTTTT.

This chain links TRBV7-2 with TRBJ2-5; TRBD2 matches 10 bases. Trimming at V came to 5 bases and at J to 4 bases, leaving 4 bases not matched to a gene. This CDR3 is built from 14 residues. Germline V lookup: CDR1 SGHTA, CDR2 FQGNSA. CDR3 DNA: TGTGCCAGCAGCCGGAGCGGGGGGGGAGAGACCCAGTACTTC. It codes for CASSRSGGGETQYF.

The CDR3 loop reads CAWSKRRQGYEQYF. The DNA for the CDR3 is TGTGCCTGGAGTAAGAGGAGACAGGGGTACGAGCAGTACTTC. The V gene is TRBV30, the J gene TRBJ2-7; 8 bases line up with TRBD1. From germline, CDR1 is GTSNPN and CDR2 SVGIG (reference sequence). V lost 2 bases, J lost 4 bases, and 7 bases stayed unmatched. The CDR3 extends over 14 amino acids.

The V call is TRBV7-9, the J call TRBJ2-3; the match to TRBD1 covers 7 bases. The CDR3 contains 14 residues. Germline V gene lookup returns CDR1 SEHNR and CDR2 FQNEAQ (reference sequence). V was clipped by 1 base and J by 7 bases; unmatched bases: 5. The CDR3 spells CASSLGQGTNTQYF. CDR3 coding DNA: TGTGCCAGCAGCTTAGGACAGGGAACAAATACGCAGTATTTT. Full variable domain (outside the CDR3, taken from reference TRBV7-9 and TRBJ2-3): DTGVSQNPRHKITKRGQNVTFRCDPISEHNRLYWYRQTLGQGPEFLTYFQNEAQLEKSRLLSDRFSAERPKGSFSTLEIQRTEQGDSAMYLCASSLGQGTNTQYFGPGTRLTVL.

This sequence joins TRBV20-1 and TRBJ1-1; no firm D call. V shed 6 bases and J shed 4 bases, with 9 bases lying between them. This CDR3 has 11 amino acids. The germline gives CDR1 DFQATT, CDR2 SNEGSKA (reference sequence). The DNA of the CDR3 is TGCAGTGCGGATGGCGGCACTGAAGCTTTCTTT. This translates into CSADGGTEAFF.

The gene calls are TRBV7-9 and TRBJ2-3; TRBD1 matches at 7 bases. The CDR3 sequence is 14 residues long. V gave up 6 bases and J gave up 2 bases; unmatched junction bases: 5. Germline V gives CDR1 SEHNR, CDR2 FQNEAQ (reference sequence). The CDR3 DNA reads TGTGCCAGCAGACAAGGACAGGTCACAGATACGCAGTATTTT. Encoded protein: CASRQGQVTDTQYF.

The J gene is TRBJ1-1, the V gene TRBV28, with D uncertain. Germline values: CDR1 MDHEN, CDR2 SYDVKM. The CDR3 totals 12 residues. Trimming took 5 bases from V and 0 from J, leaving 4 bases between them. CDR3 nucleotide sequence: TGTGCCAGCAGTCTCCTGAACACTGAAGCTTTCTTT. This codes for CASSLLNTEAFF.

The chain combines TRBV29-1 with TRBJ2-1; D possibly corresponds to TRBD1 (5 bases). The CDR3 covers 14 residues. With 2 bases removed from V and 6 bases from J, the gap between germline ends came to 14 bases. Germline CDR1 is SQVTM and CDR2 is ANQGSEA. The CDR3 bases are TGCAGCGTTGAATCCAGGGTGTTTTTCAATGAGCAGTTCTTC. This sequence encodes CSVESRVFFNEQFF.

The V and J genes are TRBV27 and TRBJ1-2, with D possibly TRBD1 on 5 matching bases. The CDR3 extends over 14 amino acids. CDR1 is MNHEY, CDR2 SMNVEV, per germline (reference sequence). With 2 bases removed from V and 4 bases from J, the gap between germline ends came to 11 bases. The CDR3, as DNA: TGTGCCAGCAGTTTACGGGGGTCCAGCTATGGCTACACCTTC. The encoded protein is CASSLRGSSYGYTF.

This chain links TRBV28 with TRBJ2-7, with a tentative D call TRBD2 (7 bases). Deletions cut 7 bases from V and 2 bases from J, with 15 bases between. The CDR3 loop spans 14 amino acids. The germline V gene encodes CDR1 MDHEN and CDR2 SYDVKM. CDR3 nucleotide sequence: TGTGCCAGCACTCGAGGGGGGGAAGCCTACGAGCAGTACTTC. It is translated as CASTRGGEAYEQYF.

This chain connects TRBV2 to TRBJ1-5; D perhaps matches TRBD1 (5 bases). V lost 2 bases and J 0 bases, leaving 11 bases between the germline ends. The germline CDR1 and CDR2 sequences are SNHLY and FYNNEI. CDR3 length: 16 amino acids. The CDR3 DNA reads TGTGCCAGCAGTGAAATGGGGGGATATAGCAATCAGCCCCAGCATTTT. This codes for CASSEMGGYSNQPQHF.

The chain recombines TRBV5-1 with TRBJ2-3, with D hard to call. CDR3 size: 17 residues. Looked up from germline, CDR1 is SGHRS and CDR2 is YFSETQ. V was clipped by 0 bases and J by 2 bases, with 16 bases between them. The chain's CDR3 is CASSLDGYLRLTDTQYF. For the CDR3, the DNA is TGCGCCAGCAGCTTGGATGGTTACCTGAGGCTCACAGATACGCAGTATTTT.